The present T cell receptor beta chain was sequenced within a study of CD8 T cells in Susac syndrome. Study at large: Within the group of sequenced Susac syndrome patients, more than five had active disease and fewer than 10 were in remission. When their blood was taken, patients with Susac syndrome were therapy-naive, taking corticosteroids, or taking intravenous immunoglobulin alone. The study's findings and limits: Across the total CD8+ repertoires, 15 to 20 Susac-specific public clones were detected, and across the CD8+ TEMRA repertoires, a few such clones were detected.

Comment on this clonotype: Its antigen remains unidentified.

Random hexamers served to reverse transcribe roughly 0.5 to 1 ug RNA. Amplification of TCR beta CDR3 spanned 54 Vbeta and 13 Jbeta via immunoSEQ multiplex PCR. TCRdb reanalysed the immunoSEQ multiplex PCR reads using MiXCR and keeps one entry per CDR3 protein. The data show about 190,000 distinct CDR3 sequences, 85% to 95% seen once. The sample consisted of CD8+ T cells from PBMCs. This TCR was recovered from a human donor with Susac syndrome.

The CDR3 nucleotides read TGTGCCAGCAGCCCAAGGACTAGGGGCAGGAAGAACACTGAAGCTTTCTTT. Its translation: CASSPRTRGRKNTEAFF. The rearrangement uses TRBV9 and TRBJ1-1; D is possibly TRBD1 (5 bases). The germline gives CDR1 SGDLS, CDR2 YYNGEE. Trimming shortened V by 4 bases and J by 1 base, and 20 bases separated the two germline ends. The CDR3 loop spans 17 amino acids.